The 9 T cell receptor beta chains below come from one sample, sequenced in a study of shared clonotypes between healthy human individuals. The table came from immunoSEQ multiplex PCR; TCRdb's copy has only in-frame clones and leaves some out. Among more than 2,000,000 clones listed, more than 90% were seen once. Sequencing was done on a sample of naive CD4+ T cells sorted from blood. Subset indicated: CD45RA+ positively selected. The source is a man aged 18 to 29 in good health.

The chain's CDR3 is CASSLFPQAITYEQYF. CDR3 sequence (DNA): TGTGCCAGCAGTTTATTTCCGCAGGCGATCACCTACGAGCAGTACTTC. The chain is built from TRBV28 and TRBJ2-7; unclear D gene. The germline V and J ends were trimmed by 1 base and 2 bases, with 15 bases remaining between them. This CDR3 contains 16 residues. Germline CDR1 and CDR2: MDHEN and SYDVKM. The full variable domain, with the rest looked up from reference TRBV28 and TRBJ2-7, is DVKVTQSSRYLVKRTGEKVFLECVQDMDHENMFWYRQDPGLGLRLIYFSYDVKMKEKGDIPEGYSVSREKKERFSLILESASTNQTSMYLCASSLFPQAITYEQYFGPGTRLTVT.

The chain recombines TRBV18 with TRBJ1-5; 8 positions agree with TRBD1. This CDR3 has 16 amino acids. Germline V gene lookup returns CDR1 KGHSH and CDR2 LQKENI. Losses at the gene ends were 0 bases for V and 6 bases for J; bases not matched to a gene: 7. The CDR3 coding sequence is TGTGCCAGCTCACCACCCGGCAGGGGGCGGATTCAGCCCCAGCATTTT. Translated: CASSPPGRGRIQPQHF.

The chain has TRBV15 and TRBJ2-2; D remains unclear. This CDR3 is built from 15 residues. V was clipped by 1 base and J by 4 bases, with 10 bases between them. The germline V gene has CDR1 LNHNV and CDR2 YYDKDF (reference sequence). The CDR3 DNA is TGTGCCACCAGCAGAGTACCGGGTGGCACCGGGGAGCTGTTTTTT. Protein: CATSRVPGGTGELFF.

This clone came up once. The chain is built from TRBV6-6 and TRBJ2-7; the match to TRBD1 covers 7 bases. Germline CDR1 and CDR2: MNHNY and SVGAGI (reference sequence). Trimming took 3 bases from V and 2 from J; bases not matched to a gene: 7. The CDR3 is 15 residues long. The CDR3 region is CASSYLRQGPYEQYF. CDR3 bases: TGTGCCAGCAGTTATTTGAGACAGGGTCCCTACGAGCAGTACTTC.

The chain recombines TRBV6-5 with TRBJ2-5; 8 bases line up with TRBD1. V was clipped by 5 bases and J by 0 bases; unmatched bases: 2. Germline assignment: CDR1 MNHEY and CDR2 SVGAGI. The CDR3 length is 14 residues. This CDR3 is CASSHRGYQETQYF. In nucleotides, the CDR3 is TGTGCCAGCAGTCACAGGGGGTACCAAGAGACCCAGTACTTC.

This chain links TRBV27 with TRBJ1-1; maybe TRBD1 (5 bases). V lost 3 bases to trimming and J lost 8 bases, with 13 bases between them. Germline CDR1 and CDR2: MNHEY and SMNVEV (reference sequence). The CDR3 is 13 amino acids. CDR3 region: CASSFLSGAEAFF. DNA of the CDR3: TGTGCCAGCAGTTTTCTCAGTGGGGCAGAAGCTTTCTTT.

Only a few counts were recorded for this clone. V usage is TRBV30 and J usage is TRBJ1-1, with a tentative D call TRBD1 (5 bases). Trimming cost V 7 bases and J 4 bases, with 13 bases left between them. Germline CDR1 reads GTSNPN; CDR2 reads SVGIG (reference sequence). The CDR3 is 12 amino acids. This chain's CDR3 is CAYAGLGTEAFF. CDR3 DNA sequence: TGTGCCTACGCAGGGCTCGGCACTGAAGCTTTCTTT.

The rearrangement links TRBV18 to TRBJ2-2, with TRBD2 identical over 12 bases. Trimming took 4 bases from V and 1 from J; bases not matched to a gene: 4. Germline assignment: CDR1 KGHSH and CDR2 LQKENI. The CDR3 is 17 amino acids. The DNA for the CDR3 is TGTGCCAGCTCACGCAGACTAGCGGGGGAGAACACCGGGGAGCTGTTTTTT. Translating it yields CASSRRLAGENTGELFF.

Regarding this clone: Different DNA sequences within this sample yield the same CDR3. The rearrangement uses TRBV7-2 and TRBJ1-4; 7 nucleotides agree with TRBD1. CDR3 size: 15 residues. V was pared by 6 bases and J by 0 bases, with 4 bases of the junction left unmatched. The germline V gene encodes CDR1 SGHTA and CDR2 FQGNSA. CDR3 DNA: TGTGCCAGCAGTTCGAGGGGGCCAACTAATGAAAAACTGTTTTTT. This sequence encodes CASSSRGPTNEKLFF. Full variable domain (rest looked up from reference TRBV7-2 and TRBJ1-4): GAGVSQSPSNKVTEKGKDVELRCDPISGHTALYWYRQSLGQGLEFLIYFQGNSAPDKSGLPSDRFSAERTGGSVSTLTIQRTQQEDSAVYLCASSSRGPTNEKLFFGSGTQLSVL.